The next 28 T cell receptor beta chains were all read from a single sample in a study of CD8 T cells in ankylosing spondylitis. A single record per CDR3 protein comes from TCRdb applying MiXCR to the 5' RACE reads. The data contain 200,000 to 250,000 distinct CDR3 sequences, roughly a tenth of them singletons. Source material: blood, either unsorted or a sorted T cell fraction (not recorded which). The origin of the receptors is a male donor with ankylosing spondylitis or in good health (not recorded which).

This clonotype appeared many times. The chain has TRBV5-1 and TRBJ1-1; possibly TRBD1 for D (6 bases). V was clipped by 0 bases and J by 5 bases, with 14 bases between them. The length of the CDR3 is 15 residues. Germline CDR1 reads SGHRS; CDR2 reads YFSETQ. The CDR3 protein is CASSLALDSLTEAFF. The CDR3 DNA sequence: TGCGCCAGCAGCTTGGCCTTGGACAGCCTAACTGAAGCTTTCTTT.

This clonotype was found many times. The chain joins TRBV29-1 to TRBJ2-3; D unclear. In germline, CDR1 is SQVTM, CDR2 ANQGSEA. The CDR3 consists of 12 residues. With 3 bases removed from V and 2 bases from J, the gap between germline ends came to 6 bases. The CDR3 nucleotides read TGCAGCGTTGACGGTAACACAGATACGCAGTATTTT. It is translated as CSVDGNTDTQYF.

The V and J genes are TRBV20-1 and TRBJ2-6; no reliable D call. V was shortened by 4 bases and J by 3 bases, with 7 bases between the two germline ends. The CDR3 length is 13 residues. Germline lookup yields CDR1 DFQATT and CDR2 SNEGSKA (reference sequence). The CDR3 DNA reads as TGCAGTGCTATAAAAGTTGGGGCCAACGTCCTGACTTTC. Amino acid sequence: CSAIKVGANVLTF.

Concerning this clonotype itself: A much larger clone is a single base away; this may be a read error. No conserved phenylalanine or tryptophan is present at the end of the CDR3, so a read error is the likely explanation. V and J are TRBV11-2 and TRBJ1-1; a possible D gene is TRBD1 (5 bases). The CDR3 length is 15 residues. Trimming stripped 5 bases from V and 0 bases from J, with 13 bases between. Germline V gene lookup returns CDR1 SGHAT and CDR2 FQNNGV. As DNA, the CDR3 is TGTGCCAGCAGCCGGGACGAGGTACTGAACACTGAAGCTTTCCTT. It translates to CASSRDEVLNTEAFL.

In this sample, this clonotype turned up a few times. J is TRBJ1-1 and V is TRBV7-9; D call uncertain. Trimming took 1 base from V and 1 from J, leaving 7 bases between them. Germline V gene data show CDR1 as SEHNR and CDR2 as FQNEAQ (reference sequence). CDR3 length: 14 residues. The CDR3 DNA follows: TGTGCCAGCAGCTTAGATCTGGGGAACACTGAAGCTTTCTTT. It translates to CASSLDLGNTEAFF.

This clonotype showed up many times. The chain uses TRBV28 and TRBJ1-6, with TRBD1 identical over 8 bases. CDR1 and CDR2 from the germline V gene are MDHEN and SYDVKM. CDR3 size: 15 residues. J gave up 7 bases and V 3 bases, and 5 bases lay outside the gene matches. CDR3 protein: CASSFRTGPNSPLHF. Written as DNA, the CDR3 is TGTGCCAGCAGTTTTCGGACAGGGCCGAATTCACCCCTCCACTTT.

This clonotype was seen many times. The rearrangement links TRBV5-1 to TRBJ2-5, with D possibly matching TRBD2 (6 bases). Trimming removed 2 bases at V and 2 bases at J, with 10 bases between. There are 14 residues in the CDR3. CDR1 is SGHRS and CDR2 is YFSETQ in the germline V gene. DNA for the CDR3: TGCGCCAGCAGCTTCCGGGACTCACAAGAGACCCAGTACTTC. As protein: CASSFRDSQETQYF.

The V and J genes are TRBV20-1 and TRBJ2-3; 8 bases map to TRBD2. V shed 0 bases and J 6 bases; nucleotides not matched to a gene: 5. This CDR3 contains 14 residues. Germline CDR1 reads DFQATT; CDR2 reads SNEGSKA (reference sequence). The CDR3 protein is CSARDSSGGDTQYF. The DNA for the CDR3 is TGCAGTGCTAGAGATTCCAGCGGGGGCGATACGCAGTATTTT.

The chain carries TRBV6-5 and TRBJ2-7; possible D gene TRBD1, 5 bases. V gave up 2 bases and J gave up 3 bases, with 14 bases separating them. CDR3 length: 15 amino acids. CDR1 is MNHEY, CDR2 SVGAGI, per germline. In DNA, the CDR3 is TGTGCCAGCAGTTACAGCCTACAGCAGGGCTACGAGCAGTACTTC. Its translation: CASSYSLQQGYEQYF.

This clonotype was observed a few times. V is TRBV11-3 and J is TRBJ2-7, with D perhaps TRBD1 or TRBD2 (5 bases each). Trimming cost V 6 bases and J 1 base, with 10 bases left between them. The CDR3 has 13 residues. Germline V lookup: CDR1 SGHNT, CDR2 YENEEA. The CDR3 sequence is CASSYGASYEQYF. The CDR3 DNA is TGTGCCAGCAGTTACGGGGCTTCCTACGAGCAGTACTTC. Variable domain in full (rest from reference TRBV11-3 and TRBJ2-7): EAGVVQSPRYKIIEKKQPVAFWCNPISGHNTLYWYLQNLGQGPELLIRYENEEAVDDSQLPKDRFSAERLKGVDSTLKIQPAELGDSAVYLCASSYGASYEQYFGPGTRLTVT.

In this sample, this clonotype turned up many times. The chain links TRBV20-1 to TRBJ2-5; 9 bases map to TRBD1. V shed 1 base, J shed 4 bases, and the junction held 4 bases outside the gene matches. Germline CDR1 and CDR2: DFQATT and SNEGSKA (reference sequence). The CDR3 has 14 residues. In DNA form, the CDR3 reads TGCAGTGCTAGAGGGGGACAGGGAAGAGAGACCCAGTACTTC. Protein sequence: CSARGGQGRETQYF.

This clonotype was seen repeatedly, ten times or more. The chain joins TRBV27 to TRBJ2-2, with 7 bases aligning to TRBD1. With V trimmed by 5 bases and J by 1 base, 7 bases remained unmatched. The CDR3 has 16 amino acids. CDR1 and CDR2 from the germline V gene are MNHEY and SMNVEV (reference sequence). The DNA of the CDR3 is TGTGCCAGCAGTCCACCGGGACAGTTGAACACCGGGGAGCTGTTTTTT. It codes for CASSPPGQLNTGELFF.

This clonotype was picked up many times. This chain connects TRBV5-1 to TRBJ2-7; 10 bases agree with TRBD1. Germline V CDR1 and CDR2: SGHRS, YFSETQ. Germline trimming cut 4 bases from V and 5 bases from J; bases unmatched to any gene: 9. The CDR3 length is 15 residues. CDR3 region: CASSPRDRGSDEQYF. The CDR3 DNA follows: TGCGCCAGCAGCCCCCGGGACAGGGGATCGGACGAGCAGTACTTC.

This clonotype was seen more than once but under ten times. This chain uses TRBV29-1 with TRBJ1-1; D ambiguous. V lost 5 bases and J lost 1, with 2 bases in between. The CDR3 is 10 residues long. Germline lookup yields CDR1 SQVTM and CDR2 ANQGSEA. The CDR3: CSVKNTEAFF. In nucleotides, the CDR3 is TGCAGCGTTAAGAACACTGAAGCTTTCTTT.

At least ten counts were recorded for this clonotype. The rearrangement links TRBV3-1 to TRBJ1-1; no clear D gene. The germline V and J ends were trimmed by 5 bases and 1 base, with 8 bases remaining between them. This CDR3 is built from 13 residues. Germline V gives CDR1 LGHDT, CDR2 YNNKEL (reference sequence). CDR3: CASSGVGNTEAFF. CDR3 nucleotides: TGTGCCAGCAGCGGGGTGGGGAACACTGAAGCTTTCTTT.

This clonotype was counted a single time. A much larger clone differs from this one at a single base, so this may be a read error. The chain links TRBV6-6 to TRBJ2-7; TRBD1 aligns across 9 bases. Trimming cost V 6 bases and J 7 bases; bases outside gene matches: 7. From germline, CDR1 is MNHNY and CDR2 SVGAGI (reference sequence). This CDR3 has 13 amino acids. The CDR3 sequence: CASRDRQGVEQYF. The CDR3 DNA reads TGTGCCAGCAGGGACCGACAGGGGGTTGAGCAGTACTTC.

This clonotype was counted many times. This chain joins TRBV3-1 and TRBJ1-3; 8 bases agree with TRBD1. The CDR3 extends over 16 amino acids. The V and J ends lost 3 bases and 0 bases, in that order; junction bases with no gene match: 4. CDR1 and CDR2 (germline): LGHDT, YNNKEL (reference sequence). The CDR3: CASSHRQGSSGNTIYF. DNA for the CDR3: TGTGCCAGCAGCCACCGACAGGGGAGCTCTGGAAACACCATATATTTT.

In this sample, this clonotype turned up a few times. V is TRBV3-1 and J is TRBJ2-3, with 8 positions matching TRBD2. The V gene's germline CDR1 is LGHDT and CDR2 YNNKEL (reference sequence). The CDR3 length is 17 residues. The trim removed 1 base at V and 2 bases at J, leaving 8 bases unmatched. CDR3 sequence reads: CASSQVSGGRPTDTQYF. The CDR3 nucleotides are TGTGCCAGCAGCCAAGTCAGCGGGGGACGACCCACAGATACGCAGTATTTT.

This clonotype showed up just a few times. A much larger clone lies a single base off, so this may be a read error. The genes are TRBV2 and TRBJ2-1; D perhaps matches TRBD2 (5 bases). V lost 8 bases and J 1 base, leaving 12 bases between the germline ends. This CDR3 is built from 14 residues. CDR1 and CDR2 from the germline V gene are SNHLY and FYNNEI. This CDR3 reads CASHMSGSYNEQFF. The CDR3 coding sequence is TGTGCCAGCCACATGTCGGGGTCCTACAATGAGCAGTTCTTC.

In its sample, this clonotype was seen a few times. The chain combines TRBV11-1 with TRBJ2-5; TRBD2 aligns across 15 bases. Unmatched junction bases numbered 4, after V lost 4 bases and J lost 1 base. Germline CDR1 reads SGHAT; CDR2 reads FQDESV (reference sequence). CDR3 length equals 17 residues. The CDR3 sequence: CASSSGTSGGLQETQYF. DNA for the CDR3: TGTGCCAGCAGCTCAGGGACTAGCGGGGGGCTCCAAGAGACCCAGTACTTC.

The CDR3 DNA reads TGCGCCAGCAGCCGCCAACCGACTGGGGAAGGCCAGTACTTC. Translating it yields CASSRQPTGEGQYF. V gene TRBV5-1 combines with J gene TRBJ2-5; D uncertain. Germline V gene lookup returns CDR1 SGHRS and CDR2 YFSETQ. V was pared by 4 bases and J by 10 bases, with 20 bases between. The CDR3 runs 14 residues.

In this sample, this clonotype turned up many times. The gene calls are TRBV5-1 and TRBJ2-2; D ambiguous. The CDR3 totals 13 residues. V shed 3 bases and J shed 7 bases, with 10 bases lying between them. CDR1 and CDR2 from the germline V gene are SGHRS and YFSETQ. The CDR3: CASSWEYGGELFF. In nucleotides, the CDR3 is TGCGCCAGCAGCTGGGAATACGGCGGGGAGCTGTTTTTT.

V and J are TRBV5-1 and TRBJ1-1; a possible D gene is TRBD1 (5 bases). Germline CDR1 and CDR2: SGHRS and YFSETQ. This CDR3 is built from 14 residues. Trimming left V 0 bases short and J 6 bases short, with 12 bases between. The CDR3 coding sequence is TGCGCCAGCAGCTTGGATGGGGGTCTGTCTGAAGCTTTCTTT. This translates into CASSLDGGLSEAFF.

This clonotype was recorded many times. The CDR3 coding sequence is TGTGCCAGCAGCTTCCGAGGGGACACGAACACTGAAGCTTTCTTT. This gives the protein CASSFRGDTNTEAFF. The chain carries TRBV9 and TRBJ1-1; a weak D match, TRBD1 (6 bases). The V end was cut by 4 bases, the J end by 1 base, with 14 bases between. The CDR3 extends over 15 amino acids. Germline V lookup: CDR1 SGDLS, CDR2 YYNGEE. The full variable domain, with the rest looked up from reference TRBV9 and TRBJ1-1, is DSGVTQTPKHLITATGQRVTLRCSPRSGDLSVYWYQQSLDQGLQFLIQYYNGEERAKGNILERFSAQQFPDLHSELNLSSLELGDSALYFCASSFRGDTNTEAFFGQGTRLTVV.

This clonotype was detected many times. The chain couples TRBV5-1 to TRBJ1-2; TRBD1 aligns across 7 bases. V shed 2 bases, J shed 6 bases, and the junction held 4 bases outside the gene matches. The germline V gene encodes CDR1 SGHRS and CDR2 YFSETQ. The CDR3 sequence is 13 residues long. This chain's CDR3 is CASSLQGNDGYTF. CDR3 nucleotides: TGCGCCAGCAGCTTACAGGGGAACGATGGCTACACCTTC.

This clonotype was detected many times. The J gene is TRBJ2-1, the V gene TRBV3-1; D possibly corresponds to TRBD2 (6 bases). The CDR3 covers 14 residues. Germline CDR1 reads LGHDT; CDR2 reads YNNKEL (reference sequence). The V end was cut by 4 bases, the J end by 4 bases, with 11 bases between. The CDR3 DNA follows: TGTGCCAGCAGCCCTGGCGGGGCTTACAATGAGCAGTTCTTC. This codes for CASSPGGAYNEQFF.

The chain links TRBV14 to TRBJ2-2; D is undetermined. The CDR3 covers 15 residues. Germline assignment: CDR1 SGHDN and CDR2 FVKESK. The V end was cut by 0 bases, the J end by 6 bases, with 11 bases between. CDR3 sequence: CASSQDLASAGELFF. For the CDR3, the DNA is TGTGCCAGCAGCCAAGATCTTGCGTCGGCCGGGGAGCTGTTTTTT.

This clonotype was picked up many times. The chain is built from TRBV12-3 or TRBV12-4 and TRBJ2-2; D not certain. The CDR3 sequence is 16 residues long. V was clipped by 4 bases and J by 0 bases, with 12 bases between them. As DNA, the CDR3 is TGTGCCAGCAGTTCCTGGAGCCCTGCGAACACCGGGGAGCTGTTTTTT. Translated: CASSSWSPANTGELFF.